What follows is one TCR beta chain and its context. Its antigen is unknown. Base quality data are lacking; no much larger clone is found one base away. Libraries of naive CD8 T cells were built from about 20,000 to 1,000,000 sorted cells, with 10%, 30% or 50% of the purified RNA used. Naive CD8 T cells were FACS-sorted as CD8+CD4-CCR7+CD45RA+ on a BD FACSAria II into RLT Plus buffer. To test detection sensitivity, Jurkat RNA equal to about nine TCR copies was added to samples of about 20,000-1,000,000 naive CD8 T cells. Enrichment of CD8 T cells was performed with RosetteSep CD8+ T Cell Enrichment Cocktail and Ficoll-Paque, after which ACK red cell lysis was carried out. The CDR3 numbers 14 residues from cysteine through phenylalanine. Only the CDR3 DNA is retained, 42 bases long and in frame from the first base. Between the V and J ends, shortened by 1 base and 1 base respectively, the junction contains 7 bases. CDR1 and CDR2, looked up from the germline V gene, are LGHNA and YSLEER.

Receptor amplification or capture employed PCR. The sequencing machine was a NextSeq 500. Bulk TCR libraries were prepared as previously described, using TCR primers listed in Table S5. Total RNA was purified with the Qiagen AllPrep DNA/RNA kit. Before analysis, reads from multiple sequencing runs of the same library were pooled. From the authors' description of their analysis: Reads were retained only if their TCR constant sequence matched exactly, and those retained reads were trimmed to 150 nt and grouped according to their 12-nt molecular barcodes. Within each barcode group, reads were sub-clustered at a 15% Levenshtein threshold, and quality-weighted consensus sequences were built per RNA molecule. Non-functional sequences were excluded, and lower-count sequences lying one edit away from another sequence were also excluded. Barcode sub-clusters with fewer than 20% of the maximum read count were removed, based on fitting two negative binomial distributions. The raw public data were reprocessed by TCRdb itself: fastp quality trimming at Q25, MiXCR clonotype calling, in-frame beta chains only. Under each unique CDR3 protein, matching rows form one entry showing the most common genes and DNA. In this record, the V and J calls reflect TCRdb's handling and not the investigators' own analysis. The sample table shows roughly 300,000 distinct CDR3 sequences, and roughly a quarter are seen once. Jointly, the top ten make up around 0.76% of the sample.

This record belongs to a study of molecular identifiers for immune sequencing clone quantification (dated 2018 in TCRdb). About the investigation overall: For a replicate experiment, RNA from approximately 20,000 or 100,000 naive CD8 T cells was divided into five aliquots, of which four were sequenced. The study was a methods study using CD8 T cells to benchmark molecular-identifier clustering-based TCR repertoire sequencing (MIDCIRS) and TCR RNA copy counting.

Here is what the overall study found, with its caveats: In CMV-specific effector cells, clones with more than 20 RNA copies contained over 97% of molecules, whereas in naive cells such clones contained under 1% of molecules. Identical TCR molecules sharing a barcode could cause highly expanded clone sizes to be underestimated. Modeling indicated around 3.2 TCR RNA copies recovered per cell, compared with about 9.7 by digital PCR, which implies a capture efficiency of approximately 30%. When barcode sub-clustering was not used, chimeric consensus sequences inflated TCR diversity, with chimeras reaching as high as 47%. Spiked-in Jurkat TCR RNA equivalent to a single cell was reported to be detectable even among some 910,000 naive CD8 T cells. The naive libraries included spiked-in Jurkat TCR RNA (over nine copies' worth), and this RNA is not part of the donor repertoire.

The sequenced sample was naive CD8+ T cells from blood, with Jurkat cell RNA spiked in. The cell subset or site label for this specimen denotes: FACS-sorted CD8+CD4-CCR7+CD45RA+ naive T cells. This TCR came from a human donor in good health. Some libraries in this study had Jurkat cell RNA spiked in. The chain is made from TRBV4-3 and TRBJ1-1; the D gene cannot be resolved reliably. For the CDR3, the sequence is CASSQGQTNTEAFF. The base sequence is TGCGCCAGCAGCCAAGGCCAGACGAACACTGAAGCTTTCTTT.